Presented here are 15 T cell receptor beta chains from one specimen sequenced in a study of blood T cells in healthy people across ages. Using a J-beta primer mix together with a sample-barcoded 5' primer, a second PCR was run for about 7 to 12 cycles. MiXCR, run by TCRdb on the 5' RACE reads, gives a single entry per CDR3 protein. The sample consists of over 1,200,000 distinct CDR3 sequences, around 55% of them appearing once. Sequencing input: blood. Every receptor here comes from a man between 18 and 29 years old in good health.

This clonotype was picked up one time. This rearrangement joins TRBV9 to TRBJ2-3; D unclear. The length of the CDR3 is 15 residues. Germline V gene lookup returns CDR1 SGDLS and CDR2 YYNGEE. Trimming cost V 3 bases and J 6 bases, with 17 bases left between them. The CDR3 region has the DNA TGTGCCAGCAGCGACCTCCCCGGCAGGCGGGATACGCAGTATTTT. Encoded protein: CASSDLPGRRDTQYF.

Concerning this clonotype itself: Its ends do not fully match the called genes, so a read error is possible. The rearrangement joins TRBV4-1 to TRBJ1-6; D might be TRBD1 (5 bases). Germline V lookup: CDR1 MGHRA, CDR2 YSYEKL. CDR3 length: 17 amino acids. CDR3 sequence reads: CASSQGRAKQADSPLYF. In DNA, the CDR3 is TGCGCCAGCAGCCAAGGCAGGGCCAAACAGGCGGATTCACCCCTCTACTTT.

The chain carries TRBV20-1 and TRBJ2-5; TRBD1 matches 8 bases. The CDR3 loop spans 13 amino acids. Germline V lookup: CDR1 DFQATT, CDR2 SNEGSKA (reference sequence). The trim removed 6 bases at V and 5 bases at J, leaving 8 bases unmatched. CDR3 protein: CSAEAGGGETQYF. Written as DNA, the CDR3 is TGCAGTGCCGAAGCAGGGGGCGGGGAGACCCAGTACTTC.

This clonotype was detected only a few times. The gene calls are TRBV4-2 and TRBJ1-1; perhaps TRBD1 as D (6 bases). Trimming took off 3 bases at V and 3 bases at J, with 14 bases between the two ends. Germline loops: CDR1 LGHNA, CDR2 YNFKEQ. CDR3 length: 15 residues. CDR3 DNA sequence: TGTGCCAGCAGCCAGAATCCGGGGGCGCACACTGAAGCTTTCTTT. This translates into CASSQNPGAHTEAFF.

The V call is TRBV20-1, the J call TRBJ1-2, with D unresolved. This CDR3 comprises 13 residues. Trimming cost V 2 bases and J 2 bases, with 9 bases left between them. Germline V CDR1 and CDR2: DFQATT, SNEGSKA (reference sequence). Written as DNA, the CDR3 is TGCAGTGCTAGACCCTCAGTCAACTATGGCTACACCTTC. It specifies CSARPSVNYGYTF.

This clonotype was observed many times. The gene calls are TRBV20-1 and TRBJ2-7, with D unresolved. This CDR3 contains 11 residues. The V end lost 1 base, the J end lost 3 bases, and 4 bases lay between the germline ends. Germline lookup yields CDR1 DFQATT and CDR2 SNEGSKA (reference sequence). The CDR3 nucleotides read TGCAGTGCTAGAGCGGACTACGAGCAGTACTTC. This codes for CSARADYEQYF.

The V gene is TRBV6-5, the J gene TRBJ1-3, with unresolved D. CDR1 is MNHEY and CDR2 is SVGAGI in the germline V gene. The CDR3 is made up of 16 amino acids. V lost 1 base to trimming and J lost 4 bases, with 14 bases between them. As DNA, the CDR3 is TGTGCCAGCAGTTACTTCGACCCGGGAAGAGGAAACACCATATATTTT. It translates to CASSYFDPGRGNTIYF.

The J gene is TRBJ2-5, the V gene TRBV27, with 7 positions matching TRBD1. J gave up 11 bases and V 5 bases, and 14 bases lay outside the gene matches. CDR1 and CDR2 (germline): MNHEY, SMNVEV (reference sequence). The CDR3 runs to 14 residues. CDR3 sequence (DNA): TGTGCCAGCAGTCCTCGGGACAGCCGTTGGGAGCAGTACTTC. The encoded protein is CASSPRDSRWEQYF.

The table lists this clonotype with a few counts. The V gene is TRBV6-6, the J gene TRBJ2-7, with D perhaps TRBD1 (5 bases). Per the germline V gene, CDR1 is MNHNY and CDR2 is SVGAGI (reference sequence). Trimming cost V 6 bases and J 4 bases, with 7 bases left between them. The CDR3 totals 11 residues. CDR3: CASRTEYEQYF. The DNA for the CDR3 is TGTGCCAGCAGGACAGAATACGAGCAGTACTTC.

DNA for the CDR3: TGTGCCAGCAGAAGGGACAGGGCGGTAGGTCAGCCCCAGCATTTT. This codes for CASRRDRAVGQPQHF. The V call is TRBV6-2 or TRBV6-3, the J call TRBJ1-5, with 9 nucleotides matching TRBD1. The V gene's germline CDR1 is MNHEY and CDR2 SVGEGT. The CDR3 covers 15 residues. Trimming at V came to 6 bases and at J to 6 bases, leaving 9 bases not matched to a gene.

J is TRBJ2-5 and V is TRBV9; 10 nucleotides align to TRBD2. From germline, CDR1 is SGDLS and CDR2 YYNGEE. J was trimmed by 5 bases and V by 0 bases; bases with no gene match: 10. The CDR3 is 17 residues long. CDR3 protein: CASSVVAASGSWETQYF. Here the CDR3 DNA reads TGTGCCAGCAGCGTAGTAGCGGCTAGCGGGAGTTGGGAGACCCAGTACTTC.

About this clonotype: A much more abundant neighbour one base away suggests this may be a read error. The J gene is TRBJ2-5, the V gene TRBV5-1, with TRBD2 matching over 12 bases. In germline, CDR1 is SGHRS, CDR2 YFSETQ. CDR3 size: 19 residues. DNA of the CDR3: TGCGTCAGCAGCTTGGTGGCCCGACTAGCGGGAGTTCAAGGAGAGACCCAGTACTTC. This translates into CVSSLVARLAGVQGETQYF.

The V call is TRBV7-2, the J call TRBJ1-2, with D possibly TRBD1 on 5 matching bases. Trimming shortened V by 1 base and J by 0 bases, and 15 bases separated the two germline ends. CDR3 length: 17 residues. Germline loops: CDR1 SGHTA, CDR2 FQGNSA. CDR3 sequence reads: CASSLGPRGTSNYGYTF. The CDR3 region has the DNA TGTGCCAGCAGCTTAGGGCCCCGAGGGACCTCTAACTATGGCTACACCTTC.

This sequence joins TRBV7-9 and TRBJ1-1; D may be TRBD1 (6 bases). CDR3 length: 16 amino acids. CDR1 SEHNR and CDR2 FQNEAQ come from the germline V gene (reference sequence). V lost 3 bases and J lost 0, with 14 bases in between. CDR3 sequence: CASSLGTTSLNTEAFF. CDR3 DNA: TGTGCCAGCAGCTTGGGGACAACGTCCTTGAACACTGAAGCTTTCTTT.

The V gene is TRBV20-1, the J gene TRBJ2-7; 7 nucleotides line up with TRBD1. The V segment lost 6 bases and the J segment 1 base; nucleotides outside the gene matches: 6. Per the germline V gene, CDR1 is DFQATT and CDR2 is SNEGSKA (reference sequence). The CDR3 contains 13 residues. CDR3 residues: CSASGQFSYEQYF. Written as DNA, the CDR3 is TGCAGTGCCTCGGGACAGTTTTCCTACGAGCAGTACTTC.